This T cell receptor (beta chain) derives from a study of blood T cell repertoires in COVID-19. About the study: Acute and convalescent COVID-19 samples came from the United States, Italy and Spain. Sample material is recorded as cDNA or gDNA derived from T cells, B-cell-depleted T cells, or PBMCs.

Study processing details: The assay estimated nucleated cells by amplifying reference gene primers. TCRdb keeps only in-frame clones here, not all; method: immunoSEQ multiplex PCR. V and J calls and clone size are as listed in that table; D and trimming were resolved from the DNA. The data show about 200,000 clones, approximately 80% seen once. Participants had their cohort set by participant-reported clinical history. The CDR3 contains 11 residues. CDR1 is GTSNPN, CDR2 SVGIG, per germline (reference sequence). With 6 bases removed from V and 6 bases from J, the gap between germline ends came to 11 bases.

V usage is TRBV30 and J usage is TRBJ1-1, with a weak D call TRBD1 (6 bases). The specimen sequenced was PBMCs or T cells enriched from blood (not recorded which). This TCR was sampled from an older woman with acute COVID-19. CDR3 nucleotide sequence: TGTGCCTGCACAGGGCGGTCTGAAGCTTTCTTT. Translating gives CACTGRSEAFF.